The next 5 T cell receptor beta chains were all read from a single sample in a study of radiotherapy plus CTLA-4 blockade in lung cancer. Produced via immunoSEQ multiplex PCR; TCRdb's table is partial and in-frame only. The sample has 70,000 to 95,000 clones; around 81% are singletons. Sequencing was performed on peripheral blood, taken from a patient treated with radiotherapy plus ipilimumab. The receptors derive from a human donor with non-small cell lung cancer that progressed on radiotherapy plus ipilimumab.

The DNA of the CDR3 is TGTGCCAGCAGCTTAGAAGGTATTTGGCAGGGTCGTTCACCCCTCCACTTT. This encodes CASSLEGIWQGRSPLHF. This chain links TRBV7-2 with TRBJ1-6; weak D call: TRBD1 (5 bases). V lost 1 base to trimming and J lost 9 bases, with 19 bases between them. CDR1 and CDR2 from the germline V gene are SGHTA and FQGNSA. This CDR3 is built from 17 residues. The whole variable domain, filled in from reference TRBV7-2 and TRBJ1-6, reads GAGVSQSPSNKVTEKGKDVELRCDPISGHTALYWYRQSLGQGLEFLIYFQGNSAPDKSGLPSDRFSAERTGGSVSTLTIQRTQQEDSAVYLCASSLEGIWQGRSPLHFGNGTRLTVT.

This chain joins TRBV6-6 and TRBJ1-2; tentative D call: TRBD1 (5 bases). The CDR3 is 15 residues long. Between the trimmed V and J ends, which lost 2 bases and 4 bases, there was a span of 14 bases. Germline values: CDR1 MNHNY, CDR2 SVGAGI (reference sequence). The CDR3 sequence: CASSYGQGEPYGYTF. The DNA of the CDR3 is TGTGCCAGCAGTTACGGGCAGGGAGAGCCCTATGGCTACACCTTC.

The V gene is TRBV7-2, the J gene TRBJ1-6; TRBD1 matches at 9 bases. This CDR3 comprises 19 residues. Germline-derived CDR1 and CDR2 are SGHTA and FQGNSA. The trim removed 3 bases at V and 10 bases at J, leaving 19 bases unmatched. As DNA, the CDR3 is TGTGCCAGCAGCTTCGGCTCCTCCCTCCTCGGGACAGGGAGGTCACCCCTCCACTTT. Residues: CASSFGSSLLGTGRSPLHF.

Only a few counts were recorded for this clone. The chain couples TRBV19 to TRBJ1-6; D is unclear. Deletions cut 5 bases from V and 10 bases from J, with 21 bases between. The germline V gene encodes CDR1 LNHDA and CDR2 SQIVND (reference sequence). The CDR3 runs to 16 residues. As DNA, the CDR3 is TGTGCCAGTAGTCTCCTCCCCATGGAGGGAGGATCACCCCTCCACTTT. This gives the protein CASSLLPMEGGSPLHF.

The J gene is TRBJ1-6, the V gene TRBV2, with D unclear. CDR1 SNHLY and CDR2 FYNNEI come from the germline V gene. This CDR3 is 13 amino acids long. V was clipped by 5 bases and J by 4 bases, with 6 bases between them. The CDR3 bases are TGTGCCAGCAGTTATCAGTATAATTCACCCCTCCACTTT. Encoded protein: CASSYQYNSPLHF. The full variable domain, rest sourced from reference TRBV2 and TRBJ1-6, is EPEVTQTPSHQVTQMGQEVILRCVPISNHLYFYWYRQILGQKVEFLVSFYNNEISEKSEIFDDQFSVERPDGSNFTLKIRSTKLEDSAMYFCASSYQYNSPLHFGNGTRLTVT.